Described below is a single TCR beta chain sequence and its context. Its antigen is not identified. This sample is drawn from a study of T cell responses to AZD1222 COVID-19 vaccine. Study-wide results and caveats: CD4 TCRs covered the whole spike, strongest at regions 160-218 and 743-854.

Germline V gene sequence: CDR1 SGHNT, CDR2 YYREEE (reference sequence). The CDR3 is 15 residues long. The trim removed 4 bases at V and 2 bases at J, leaving 6 bases unmatched. Profiling relied on immunoSEQ multiplex PCR, and the TCRdb table lists in-frame clones only, not all of them. The sample lists 150,000 to 200,000 clones, 90% to 95% seen once, with about 1.5% in the top ten. J is TRBJ1-3 and V is TRBV5-4; 7 bases fit TRBD1. The specimen was peripheral blood, collected 28 days after the second AZD1222 dose. The TCR sequence derives from an adult who received the AZD1222 COVID-19 vaccine. Here the CDR3 DNA reads TGTGCCAGCAGCCCCGGGACAGAGCCTGGAAACACCATATATTTT. This sequence encodes CASSPGTEPGNTIYF. The full variable domain, with the rest looked up from reference TRBV5-4 and TRBJ1-3, is ETGVTQSPTHLIKTRGQQVTLRCSSQSGHNTVSWYQQALGQGPQFIFQYYREEENGRGNFPPRFSGLQFPNYSSELNVNALELDDSALYLCASSPGTEPGNTIYFGEGSWLTVV.